This T cell receptor (beta chain) was obtained from a study of blood T cell repertoires in COVID-19. Sequencing used immunoSEQ multiplex PCR; TCRdb keeps in-frame clones, though not all of them. The top ten clones hold more than 5.5% of a sample with about 160,000 clones, 84% of them seen once. Ages ranged from about 18 to 89 years, with residence in approximately 23 US areas. The CDR3 is 15 residues long. Per germline, CDR1 SGHTA and CDR2 FQGNSA. The ends were cut back, 4 bases at V and 1 base at J, with 13 bases in the middle. The chain combines TRBV7-2 with TRBJ1-1; TRBD1 might be the D (6 bases). The source material was PBMCs or T cells enriched from blood (not recorded which). The sequence was collected from a man over 45 who had recovered from COVID-19. CDR3: CASSSGWGRNTEAFF. CDR3 nucleotides: TGTGCCAGCAGCTCCGGGTGGGGGCGGAACACTGAAGCTTTCTTT.